This T cell receptor beta chain is drawn from a study of T cell responses to AZD1222 COVID-19 vaccine (dated by TCRdb to the early 2020s). With regard to the full study: A total of 230 to 250 trial participants underwent TCR sequencing, of whom about 200 had received two doses of AZD1222 and about 25 had received two doses of the MenACWY control vaccine. Trial participants were enrolled by age into 18-55, 56-69 and 70-plus year subgroups, with roughly 160, 29 and 62 TCR-sequenced participants respectively.

Study-wide conclusions, independent of this receptor: Because no day 14 peak-response samples were available, the repertoires could be characterized only after the peak T cell response. A significant rise in spike-specific TCR breadth and depth was observed after two AZD1222 doses relative to day 0 and relative to MenACWY recipients. Epitopes outside the regions mutated in the B.1.351 and B.1.1.7 variants were reportedly recognized by nearly half of the unique spike-specific TCRs. The 56-69-year group was small, and its depth increase did not reach significance, likely because of low power. The whole spike protein was spanned by vaccine-associated CD4 TCRs, and dominant responses were seen in regions 160-218 and 743-854. Conclusions about previously exposed vaccinees are limited because only five to seven AZD1222 recipients were SARS-CoV-2 seropositive at baseline. Participants were mostly white British and included more females than males, and it was suggested by the authors that clonal diversity may have been underestimated.

The time point label here, explained by the study, means: about 28 days (+/-7) after the second vaccine dose. Taken with the paper, the label for treatment or condition translates to: meningococcal conjugate vaccine given as trial control. The vaccinee samples were drawn from two UK trials, COV001 and COV002, one of which was a single-blind randomized controlled phase 2/3 trial testing AZD1222 (ChAdOx1 nCoV-19) in healthy adults. For TCRbeta chain sequencing, PBMC samples from trial participants were taken at day 0 and at day 28 after the second dose. Measured from the cysteine to the phenylalanine, the CDR3 is 14 residues long. The retained sequence is limited to the CDR3, 42 bases, with the frame set at the first base. The trim is 8 bases for V and 1 base for J, with a gap of 11 bases between the germline ends. For CDR1 and CDR2, the germline V gene lists MNHEY and SVGAGI. The CDR3 regions of human TCRbeta chains were analyzed by immunosequencing. The paper's data handling went like this. Repertoire TCRs were checked for matches against a reference library of SARS-CoV-2-specific TCRs that had been generated using the MIRA antigen-specificity platform. Breadth was defined as the fraction of unique TCRs that were SARS-CoV-2-associated, and depth was defined as the fraction of total T cells that were SARS-CoV-2-associated. Using the MIRA data, each spike-specific TCR was mapped to the spike region that the TCR reacts to and placed in a CD4 or CD8 class. Log10-transformed breadth and depth values were compared by one-way ANOVA with Sidak's multiple comparisons tests. TCRdb retrieved this table from immuneACCESS and kept in-frame rearrangements only. Not all clones are present; in checked studies, unresolved V genes account for under half, and no reason is known for the remainder. V and J calls and clone size follow that table, whereas D and trimming were derived from the DNA. The sample yields about 150,000 clones; 85% were counted once. The ten top clones hold 6.5% to 8.5% of the sample.

In the case of this clone: What antigen it recognizes has not been identified. No much larger clonotype is one base removed from it; base qualities were not supplied.

The receptor comes from an adult who received the MenACWY meningococcal vaccine as a control. Recombination joined TRBV6-5 with TRBJ2-2, with TRBD2 perhaps the D gene, on 7 matching bases. The input for sequencing was peripheral blood, taken 28 days after the second dose of the MenACWY control vaccine. The nucleotides read TGTGCCAGCGGGGGGGCTGTGAACACCGGGGAGCTGTTTTTT. It translates as CASGGAVNTGELFF.